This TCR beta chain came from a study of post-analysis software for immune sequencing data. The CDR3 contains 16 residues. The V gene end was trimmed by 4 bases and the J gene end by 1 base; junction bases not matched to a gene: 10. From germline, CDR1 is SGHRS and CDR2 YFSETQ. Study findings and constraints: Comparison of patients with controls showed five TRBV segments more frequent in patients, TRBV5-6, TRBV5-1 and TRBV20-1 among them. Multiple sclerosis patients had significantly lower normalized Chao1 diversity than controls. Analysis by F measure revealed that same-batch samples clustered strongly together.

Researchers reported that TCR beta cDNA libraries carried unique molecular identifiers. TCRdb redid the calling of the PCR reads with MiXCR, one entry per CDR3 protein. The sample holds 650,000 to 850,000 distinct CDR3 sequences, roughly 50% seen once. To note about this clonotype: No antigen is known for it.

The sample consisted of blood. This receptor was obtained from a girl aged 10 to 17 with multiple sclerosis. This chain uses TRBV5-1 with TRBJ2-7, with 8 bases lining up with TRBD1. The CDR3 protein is CASSSGQGGSSYEQYF. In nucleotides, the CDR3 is TGCGCCAGCAGCAGCGGACAGGGAGGTTCATCCTACGAGCAGTACTTC.